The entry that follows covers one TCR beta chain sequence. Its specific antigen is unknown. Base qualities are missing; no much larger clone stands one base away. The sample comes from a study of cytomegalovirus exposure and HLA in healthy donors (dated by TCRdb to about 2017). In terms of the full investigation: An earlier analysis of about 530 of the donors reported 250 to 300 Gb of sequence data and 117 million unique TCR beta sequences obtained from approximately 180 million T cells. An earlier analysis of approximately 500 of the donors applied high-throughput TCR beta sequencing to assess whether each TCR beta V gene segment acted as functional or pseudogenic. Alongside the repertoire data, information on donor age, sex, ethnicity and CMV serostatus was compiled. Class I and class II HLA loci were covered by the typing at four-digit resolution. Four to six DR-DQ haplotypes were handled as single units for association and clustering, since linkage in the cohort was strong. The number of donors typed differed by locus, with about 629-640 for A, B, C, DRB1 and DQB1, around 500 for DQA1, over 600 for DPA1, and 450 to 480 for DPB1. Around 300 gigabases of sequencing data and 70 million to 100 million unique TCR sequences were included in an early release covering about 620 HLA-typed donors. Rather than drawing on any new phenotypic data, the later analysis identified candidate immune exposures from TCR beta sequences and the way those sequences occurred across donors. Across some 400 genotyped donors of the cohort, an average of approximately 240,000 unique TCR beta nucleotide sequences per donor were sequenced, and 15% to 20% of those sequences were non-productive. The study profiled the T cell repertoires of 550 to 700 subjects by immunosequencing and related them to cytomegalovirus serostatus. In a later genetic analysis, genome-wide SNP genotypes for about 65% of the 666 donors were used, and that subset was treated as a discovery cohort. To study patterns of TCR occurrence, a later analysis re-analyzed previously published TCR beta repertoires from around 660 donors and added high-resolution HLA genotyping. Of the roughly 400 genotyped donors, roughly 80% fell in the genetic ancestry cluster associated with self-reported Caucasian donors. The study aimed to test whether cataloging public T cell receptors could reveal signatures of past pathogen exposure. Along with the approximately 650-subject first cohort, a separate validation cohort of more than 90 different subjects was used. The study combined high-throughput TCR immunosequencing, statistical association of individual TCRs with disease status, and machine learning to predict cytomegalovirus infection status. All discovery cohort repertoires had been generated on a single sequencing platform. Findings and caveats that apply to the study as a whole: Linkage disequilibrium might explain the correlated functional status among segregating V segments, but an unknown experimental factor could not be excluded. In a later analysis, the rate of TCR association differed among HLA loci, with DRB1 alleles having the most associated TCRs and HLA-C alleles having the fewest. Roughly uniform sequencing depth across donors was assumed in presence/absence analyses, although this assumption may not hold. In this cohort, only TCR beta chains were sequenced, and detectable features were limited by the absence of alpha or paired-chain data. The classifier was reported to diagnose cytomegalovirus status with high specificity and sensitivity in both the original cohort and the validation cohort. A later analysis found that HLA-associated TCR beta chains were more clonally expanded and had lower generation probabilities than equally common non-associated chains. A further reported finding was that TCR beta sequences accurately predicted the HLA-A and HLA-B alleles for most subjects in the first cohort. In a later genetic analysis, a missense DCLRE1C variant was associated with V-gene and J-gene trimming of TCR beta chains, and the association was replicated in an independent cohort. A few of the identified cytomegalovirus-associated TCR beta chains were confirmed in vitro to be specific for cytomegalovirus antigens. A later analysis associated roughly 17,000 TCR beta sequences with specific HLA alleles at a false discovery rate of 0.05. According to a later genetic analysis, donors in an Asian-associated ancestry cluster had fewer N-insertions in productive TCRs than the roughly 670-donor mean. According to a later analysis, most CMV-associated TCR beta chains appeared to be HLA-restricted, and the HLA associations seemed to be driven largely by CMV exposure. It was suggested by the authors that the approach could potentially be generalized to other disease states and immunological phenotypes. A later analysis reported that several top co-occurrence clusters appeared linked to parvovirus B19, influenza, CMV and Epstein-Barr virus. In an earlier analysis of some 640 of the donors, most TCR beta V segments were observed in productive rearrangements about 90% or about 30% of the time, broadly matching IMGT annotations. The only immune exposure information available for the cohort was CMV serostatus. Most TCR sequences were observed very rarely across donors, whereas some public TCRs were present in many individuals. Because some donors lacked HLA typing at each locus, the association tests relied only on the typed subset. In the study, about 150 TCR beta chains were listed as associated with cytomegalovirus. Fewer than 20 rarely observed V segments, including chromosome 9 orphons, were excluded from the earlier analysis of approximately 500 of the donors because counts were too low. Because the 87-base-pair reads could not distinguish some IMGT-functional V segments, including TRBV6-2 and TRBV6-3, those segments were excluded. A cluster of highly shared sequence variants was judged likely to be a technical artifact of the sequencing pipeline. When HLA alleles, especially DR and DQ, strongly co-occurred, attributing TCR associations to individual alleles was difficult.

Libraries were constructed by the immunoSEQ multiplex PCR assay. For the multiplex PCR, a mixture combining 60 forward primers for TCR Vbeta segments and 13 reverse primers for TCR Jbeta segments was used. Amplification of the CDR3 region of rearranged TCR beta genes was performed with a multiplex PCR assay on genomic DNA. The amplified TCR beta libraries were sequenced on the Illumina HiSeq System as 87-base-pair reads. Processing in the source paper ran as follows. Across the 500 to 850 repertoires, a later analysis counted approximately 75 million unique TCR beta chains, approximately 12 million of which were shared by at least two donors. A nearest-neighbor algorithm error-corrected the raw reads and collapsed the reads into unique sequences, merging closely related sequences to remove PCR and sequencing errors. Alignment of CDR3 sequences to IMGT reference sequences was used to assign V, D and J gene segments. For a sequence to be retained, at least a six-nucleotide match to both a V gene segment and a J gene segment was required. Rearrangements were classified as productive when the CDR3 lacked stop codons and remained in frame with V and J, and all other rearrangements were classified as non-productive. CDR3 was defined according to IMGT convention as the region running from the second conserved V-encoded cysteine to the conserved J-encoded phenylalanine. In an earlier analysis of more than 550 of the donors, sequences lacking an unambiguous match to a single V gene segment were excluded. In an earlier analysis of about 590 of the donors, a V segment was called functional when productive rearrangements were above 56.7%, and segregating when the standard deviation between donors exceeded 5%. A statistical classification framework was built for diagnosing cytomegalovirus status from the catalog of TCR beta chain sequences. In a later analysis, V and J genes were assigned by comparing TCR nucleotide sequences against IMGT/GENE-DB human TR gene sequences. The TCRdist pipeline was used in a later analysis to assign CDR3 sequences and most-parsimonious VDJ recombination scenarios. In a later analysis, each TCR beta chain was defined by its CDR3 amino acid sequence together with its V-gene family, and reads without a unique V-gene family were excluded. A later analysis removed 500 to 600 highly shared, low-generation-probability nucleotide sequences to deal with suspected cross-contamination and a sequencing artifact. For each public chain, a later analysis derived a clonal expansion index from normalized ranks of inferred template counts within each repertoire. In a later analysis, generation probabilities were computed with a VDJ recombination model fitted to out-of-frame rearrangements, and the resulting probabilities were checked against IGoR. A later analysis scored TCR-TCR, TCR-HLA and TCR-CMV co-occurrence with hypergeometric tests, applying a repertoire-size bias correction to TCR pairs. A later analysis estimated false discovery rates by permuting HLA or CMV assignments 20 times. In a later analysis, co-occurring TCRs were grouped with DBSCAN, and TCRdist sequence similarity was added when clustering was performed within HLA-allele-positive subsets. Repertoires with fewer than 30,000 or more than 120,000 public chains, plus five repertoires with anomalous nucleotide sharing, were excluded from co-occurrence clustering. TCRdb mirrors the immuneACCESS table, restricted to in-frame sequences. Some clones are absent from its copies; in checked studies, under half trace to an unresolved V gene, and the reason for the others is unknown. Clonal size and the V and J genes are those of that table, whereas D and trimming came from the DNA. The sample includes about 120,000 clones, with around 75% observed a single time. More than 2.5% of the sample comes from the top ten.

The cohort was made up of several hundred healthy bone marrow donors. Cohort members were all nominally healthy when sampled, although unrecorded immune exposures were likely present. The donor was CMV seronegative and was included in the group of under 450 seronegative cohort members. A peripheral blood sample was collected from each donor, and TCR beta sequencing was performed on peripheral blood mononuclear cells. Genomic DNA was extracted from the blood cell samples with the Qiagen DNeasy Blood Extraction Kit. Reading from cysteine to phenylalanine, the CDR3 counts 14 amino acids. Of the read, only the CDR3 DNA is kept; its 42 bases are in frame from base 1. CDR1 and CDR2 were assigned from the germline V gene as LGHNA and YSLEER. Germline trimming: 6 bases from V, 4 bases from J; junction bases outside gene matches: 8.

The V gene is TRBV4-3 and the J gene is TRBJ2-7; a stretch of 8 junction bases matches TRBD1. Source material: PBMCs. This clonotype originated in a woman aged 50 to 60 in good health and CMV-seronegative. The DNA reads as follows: TGCGCCAGCAGAGTCCGCAGGGGGCCGTACGAGCAGTACTTC. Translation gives CASRVRRGPYEQYF.